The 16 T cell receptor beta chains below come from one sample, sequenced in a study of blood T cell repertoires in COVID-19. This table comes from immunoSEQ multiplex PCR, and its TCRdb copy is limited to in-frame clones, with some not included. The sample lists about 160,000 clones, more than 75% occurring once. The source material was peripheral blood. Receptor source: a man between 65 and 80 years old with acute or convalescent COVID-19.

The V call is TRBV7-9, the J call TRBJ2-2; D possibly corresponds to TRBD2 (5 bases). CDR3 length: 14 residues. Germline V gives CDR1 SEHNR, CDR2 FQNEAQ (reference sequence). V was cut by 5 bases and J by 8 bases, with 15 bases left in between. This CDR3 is CASSQRLFQGELFF. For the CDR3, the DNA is TGTGCCAGCAGCCAGCGGCTATTCCAGGGGGAGCTGTTTTTT.

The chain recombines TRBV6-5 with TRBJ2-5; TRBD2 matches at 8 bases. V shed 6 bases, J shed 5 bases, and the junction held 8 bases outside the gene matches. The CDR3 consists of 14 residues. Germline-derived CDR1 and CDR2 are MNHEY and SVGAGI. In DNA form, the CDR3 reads TGTGCCAGCAGATTAGCGGGGCCCCCGGAGACCCAGTACTTC. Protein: CASRLAGPPETQYF.

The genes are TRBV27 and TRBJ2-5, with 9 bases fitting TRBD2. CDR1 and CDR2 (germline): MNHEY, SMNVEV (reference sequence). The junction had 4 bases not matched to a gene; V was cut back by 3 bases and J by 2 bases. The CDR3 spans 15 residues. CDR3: CASSFSSGEQETQYF. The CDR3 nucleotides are TGTGCCAGCAGTTTCTCTAGCGGGGAACAAGAGACCCAGTACTTC.

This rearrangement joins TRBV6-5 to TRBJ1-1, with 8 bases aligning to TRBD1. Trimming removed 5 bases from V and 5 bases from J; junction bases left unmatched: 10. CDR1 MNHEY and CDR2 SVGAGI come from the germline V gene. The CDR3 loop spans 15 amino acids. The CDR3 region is CASSREDRAYTEAFF. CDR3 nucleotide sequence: TGTGCCAGCAGTCGAGAGGACAGGGCCTATACTGAAGCTTTCTTT.

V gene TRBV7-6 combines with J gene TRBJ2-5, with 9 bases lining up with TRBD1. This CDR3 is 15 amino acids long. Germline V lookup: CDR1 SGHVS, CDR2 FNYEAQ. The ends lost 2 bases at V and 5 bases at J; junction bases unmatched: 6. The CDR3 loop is CASSLWGQGSETQYF. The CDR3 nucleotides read TGTGCCAGCAGCTTATGGGGACAGGGTAGCGAGACCCAGTACTTC.

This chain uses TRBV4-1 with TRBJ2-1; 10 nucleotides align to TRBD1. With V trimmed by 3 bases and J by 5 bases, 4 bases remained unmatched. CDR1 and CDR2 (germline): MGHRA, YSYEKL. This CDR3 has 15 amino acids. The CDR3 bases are TGCGCCAGCAGCCAGCCGGGACAGGGGAACAATGAGCAGTTCTTC. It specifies CASSQPGQGNNEQFF.

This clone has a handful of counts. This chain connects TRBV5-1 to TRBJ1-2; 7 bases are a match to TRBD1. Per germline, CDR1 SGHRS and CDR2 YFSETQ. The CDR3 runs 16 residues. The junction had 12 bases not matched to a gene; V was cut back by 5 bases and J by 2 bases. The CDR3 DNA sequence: TGCGCCAGCAGACGCGGGACAGAGGTACTCAACTATGGCTACACCTTC. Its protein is CASRRGTEVLNYGYTF.

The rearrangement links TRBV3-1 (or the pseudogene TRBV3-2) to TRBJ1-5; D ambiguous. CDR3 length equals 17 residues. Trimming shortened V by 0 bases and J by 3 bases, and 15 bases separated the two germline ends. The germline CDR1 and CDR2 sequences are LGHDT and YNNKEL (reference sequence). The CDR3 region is CASSQDGPLRSNQPQHF. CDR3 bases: TGTGCCAGCAGCCAAGATGGCCCACTAAGATCCAATCAGCCCCAGCATTTT.

Here the CDR3 reads CASSLVGTKNTEAFF. Here the CDR3 DNA reads TGTGCCAGCAGCTTGGTAGGGACAAAGAACACTGAAGCTTTCTTT. The chain couples TRBV5-4 to TRBJ1-1, with D maybe TRBD1 (6 bases). The V gene's germline CDR1 is SGHNT and CDR2 YYREEE (reference sequence). The CDR3 has 15 residues. V was cut by 0 bases and J by 1 base, with 10 bases left in between.

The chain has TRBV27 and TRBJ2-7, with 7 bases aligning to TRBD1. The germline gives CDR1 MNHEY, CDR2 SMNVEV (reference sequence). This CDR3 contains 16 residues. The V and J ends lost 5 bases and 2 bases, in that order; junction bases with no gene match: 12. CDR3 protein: CASSTQTGTEPYEQYF. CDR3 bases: TGTGCCAGCAGTACACAAACCGGGACAGAACCCTACGAGCAGTACTTC.

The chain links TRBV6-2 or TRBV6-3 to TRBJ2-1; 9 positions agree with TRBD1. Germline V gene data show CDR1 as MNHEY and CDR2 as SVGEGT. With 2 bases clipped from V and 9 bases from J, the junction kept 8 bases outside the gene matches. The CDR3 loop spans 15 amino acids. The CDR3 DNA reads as TGTGCCAGCAGTTACCCCTCGGACAGGGGCACTGAGCAGTTCTTC. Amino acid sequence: CASSYPSDRGTEQFF.

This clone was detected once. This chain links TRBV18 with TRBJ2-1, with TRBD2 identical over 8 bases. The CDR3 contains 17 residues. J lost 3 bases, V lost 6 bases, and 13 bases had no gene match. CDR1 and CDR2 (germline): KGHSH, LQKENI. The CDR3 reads CASSLEVAGPGYNEQFF. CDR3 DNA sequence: TGTGCCAGCTCCCTCGAGGTAGCGGGACCGGGCTACAATGAGCAGTTCTTC.

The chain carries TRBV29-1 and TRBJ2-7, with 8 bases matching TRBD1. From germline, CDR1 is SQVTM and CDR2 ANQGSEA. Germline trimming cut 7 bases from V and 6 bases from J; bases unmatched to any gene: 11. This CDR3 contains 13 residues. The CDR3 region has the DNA TGCAGCGCCGGGACAGGTCTCCTCTCCGAGCAGTACTTC. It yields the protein CSAGTGLLSEQYF.

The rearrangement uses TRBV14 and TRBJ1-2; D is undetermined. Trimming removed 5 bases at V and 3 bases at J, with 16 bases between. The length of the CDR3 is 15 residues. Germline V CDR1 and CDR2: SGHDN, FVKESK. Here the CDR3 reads CASSISTQAYYGYTF. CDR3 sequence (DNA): TGTGCCAGCAGCATTTCAACACAAGCGTACTATGGCTACACCTTC.

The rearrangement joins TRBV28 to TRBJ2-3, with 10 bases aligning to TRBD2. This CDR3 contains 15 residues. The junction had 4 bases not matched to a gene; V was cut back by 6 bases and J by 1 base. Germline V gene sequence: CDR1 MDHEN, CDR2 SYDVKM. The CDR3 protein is CASSLGTSGTDTQYF. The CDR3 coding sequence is TGTGCCAGCAGCCTTGGGACTAGCGGCACAGATACGCAGTATTTT.

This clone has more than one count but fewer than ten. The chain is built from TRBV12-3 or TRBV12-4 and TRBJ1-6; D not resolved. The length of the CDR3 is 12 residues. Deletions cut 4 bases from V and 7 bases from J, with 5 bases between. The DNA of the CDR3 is TGTGCCAGCAGTTACTCCAATTCACCCCTCCACTTT. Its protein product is CASSYSNSPLHF.